This T cell receptor beta chain was retrieved from a study of response to subunit inactivated influenza vaccine. Study findings and constraints: Only a handful of new T cells, the authors suggested, are recruited with each seasonal influenza vaccination.

TCRdb redid the calling of the RT-PCR reads with MiXCR, one entry per CDR3 protein. The sample carries 450,000 to 550,000 distinct CDR3 sequences, roughly 27% recorded once. Notes on this clonotype: Antigen: not known.

V lost 3 bases, J lost 6 bases, and 19 bases lay in between. This CDR3 has 16 amino acids. Germline V lookup: CDR1 LGHNA, CDR2 YSLEER. V is TRBV4-3 and J is TRBJ2-3, with D perhaps TRBD1 or TRBD2 (5 bases each). This receptor was identified in a man aged 45-65 years who received an inactivated influenza vaccine. Sequenced here: CD4+ T cells sorted from PBMCs, sampled about 5 days after vaccination. This chain's CDR3 is CASSHVGPKHTDTQYF. For the CDR3, the DNA is TGCGCCAGCAGCCACGTGGGACCAAAACACACCGATACGCAGTATTTT.